The 24 T cell receptor beta chains in this list originate from one sample, sequenced in a study of T cells in Graves' hyperthyroidism and ophthalmopathy. RNA transcripts served as the template for amplifying TCR beta CDR3 regions. Using the HTBI primer set, a first-round RT-PCR was run on the TCR CDR3. TCRdb re-analysed the multiplex PCR reads in MiXCR, keeping a single row per CDR3 protein. The sample contains approximately 740,000 distinct CDR3 sequences, 12% to 15% of which appear only once. Sequenced input: blood. These receptors all come from a woman aged 18-30 years with Graves' hyperthyroidism.

CDR3 amino acids: CASSQEGQVDSPLHF. DNA for the CDR3: TGTGCCAGCAGCCAAGAGGGACAGGTTGATTCACCCCTCCACTTT. This chain connects TRBV7-2 to TRBJ1-6, with 8 nucleotides matching TRBD1. The CDR3 is made up of 15 amino acids. Trimming took 5 bases from V and 8 from J; bases not matched to a gene: 8. Germline CDR1 SGHTA, CDR2 FQGNSA.

This clonotype was counted a few times. J is TRBJ2-1 and V is TRBV11-3, with TRBD2 as a possible D gene (5 bases). Germline CDR1 is SGHNT and CDR2 is YENEEA. The CDR3 runs to 14 residues. Trimming cost V 4 bases and J 11 bases, with 18 bases left between them. The CDR3 region is CASSSGGSSTQQFF. CDR3 coding DNA: TGTGCCAGCAGCTCCGGAGGTAGTAGCACCCAGCAGTTCTTC. Complete variable domain (other parts from reference TRBV11-3 and TRBJ2-1): EAGVVQSPRYKIIEKKQPVAFWCNPISGHNTLYWYLQNLGQGPELLIRYENEEAVDDSQLPKDRFSAERLKGVDSTLKIQPAELGDSAVYLCASSSGGSSTQQFFGPGTRLTVL.

This clonotype was counted only a few times. The chain uses TRBV5-8 and TRBJ1-4, with TRBD1 as a possible D gene (6 bases). Germline lookup yields CDR1 SGHTS and CDR2 YDEGEE. V was shortened by 2 bases and J by 7 bases, with 18 bases between the two germline ends. The CDR3 has 16 residues. The CDR3 loop reads CASSLNQGQDSEKLFF. CDR3 DNA sequence: TGTGCCAGCAGCTTAAATCAGGGCCAGGACAGTGAAAAACTGTTTTTT.

This clonotype has at least ten counts. The V gene is TRBV24-1, the J gene TRBJ2-7; 8 nucleotides agree with TRBD1. CDR1 is KGHDR, CDR2 SFDVKD, per germline. V lost 4 bases and J lost 6; bases outside the gene matches: 13. This CDR3 has 16 residues. The CDR3 sequence: CATSDSDRGDSSEQYF. CDR3 in DNA: TGTGCCACCAGTGACAGTGACAGGGGCGACAGTAGCGAGCAGTACTTC.

In its sample, this clonotype was seen a few times. The chain has TRBV6-6 and TRBJ2-7; weak D call: TRBD2 (6 bases). CDR1 is MNHNY and CDR2 is SVGAGI in the germline V gene (reference sequence). V lost 0 bases and J lost 5, with 17 bases in between. This CDR3 has 16 residues. CDR3 bases: TGTGCCAGCAGTTACTCGATAGGCTCGGGGGACGACGAGCAGTACTTC. This codes for CASSYSIGSGDDEQYF.

The chain joins TRBV7-8 to TRBJ2-1; D might be TRBD1 (5 bases). Trimming took 4 bases from V and 3 from J, leaving 19 bases between them. The germline V gene encodes CDR1 SGHVS and CDR2 FQNEAQ. CDR3 length: 17 amino acids. In nucleotides, the CDR3 is TGTGCCAGCAGCTACTCCCCTGGGGCCTCCCTCTACAATGAGCAGTTCTTC. It translates to CASSYSPGASLYNEQFF.

CDR3 in DNA: TGTGCCAGCAGCGTAGATCAGGGCCACTACGAGCAGTACTTC. It is translated as CASSVDQGHYEQYF. This chain connects TRBV9 to TRBJ2-7, with D tentatively TRBD1 (5 bases). The CDR3 is 14 residues long. With 0 bases removed from V and 3 bases from J, the gap between germline ends came to 10 bases. Germline assignment: CDR1 SGDLS and CDR2 YYNGEE.

This clonotype was observed a handful of times. The gene calls are TRBV20-1 and TRBJ1-4; possibly TRBD1 for D (6 bases). Trimming left V 2 bases short and J 0 bases short, with 16 bases between. Germline V lookup: CDR1 DFQATT, CDR2 SNEGSKA (reference sequence). The CDR3 runs 17 residues. In nucleotides, the CDR3 is TGCAGTGCTAGAAGTTACAGGGCGGGGGCAACTAATGAAAAACTGTTTTTT. Translation gives CSARSYRAGATNEKLFF.

On this clonotype itself: A much more abundant neighbour one base away suggests this may be a read error. J is TRBJ2-2 and V is TRBV29-1, with D possibly being TRBD1 (6 bases). V was clipped by 7 bases and J by 1 base, with 13 bases between them. Germline V CDR1 and CDR2: SQVTM, ANQGSEA. This CDR3 region has 14 residues. The CDR3 reads CSARRTVNTGELFF. The DNA of the CDR3 is TGCAGCGCACGCCGGACAGTGAACACCGGGGAGCTGTTTTTT.

This clonotype was detected many times. V and J are TRBV7-2 and TRBJ1-5; D is possibly TRBD1 (6 bases). Per the germline V gene, CDR1 is SGHTA and CDR2 is FQGNSA. Between the trimmed V and J ends, which lost 5 bases and 6 bases, there was a span of 11 bases. This CDR3 is 13 amino acids long. CDR3 sequence reads: CASSADRVQPQHF. In DNA, the CDR3 is TGTGCCAGCAGCGCGGACAGAGTTCAGCCCCAGCATTTT.

This clonotype was counted many times. V usage is TRBV29-1 and J usage is TRBJ2-5; D uncertain. Trimming cost V 5 bases and J 2 bases, with 15 bases left between them. Germline V gives CDR1 SQVTM, CDR2 ANQGSEA. The CDR3 contains 14 residues. CDR3 DNA: TGCAGCGTTATGAGGCCACGACGGCAAGAGACCCAGTACTTC. Its translation: CSVMRPRRQETQYF.

This clonotype showed up just a few times. The gene calls are TRBV9 and TRBJ2-1, with 7 bases lining up with TRBD2. V dropped 3 bases and J dropped 8; count of bases not matched to a gene: 8. Per germline, CDR1 SGDLS and CDR2 YYNGEE. CDR3 length: 14 amino acids. In DNA, the CDR3 is TGTGCCAGCAGCGCGGGGGGTCAGGTTTATGAGCAGTTCTTC. Its protein is CASSAGGQVYEQFF.

This clonotype was picked up a small number of times. This chain joins TRBV24-1 and TRBJ1-5; 8 nucleotides match TRBD1. Germline V gene lookup returns CDR1 KGHDR and CDR2 SFDVKD. Trimming removed 1 base from V and 10 bases from J; junction bases left unmatched: 5. The CDR3 is 14 residues long. In nucleotides, the CDR3 is TGTGCCACCAGTGATTTCGGGCAGGGGGCCCCCCAGCATTTT. This codes for CATSDFGQGAPQHF.

This chain uses TRBV6-1 with TRBJ1-4; 11 bases align to TRBD1. The CDR3 length is 18 residues. The V segment lost 7 bases and the J segment 4 bases; nucleotides outside the gene matches: 14. Germline V lookup: CDR1 MNHNS, CDR2 SASEGT. CDR3 region: CASTPGTGGRRRNEKLFF. CDR3 sequence (DNA): TGTGCCAGCACCCCCGGGACAGGGGGGCGCCGGCGTAATGAAAAACTGTTTTTT.

This clonotype was counted ten times or more. CDR3 sequence reads: CASSPSSQGGEAFF. The CDR3 nucleotides are TGTGCCAGCTCACCGTCCAGCCAGGGGGGTGAAGCTTTCTTT. The V and J genes are TRBV18 and TRBJ1-1; 7 positions agree with TRBD1. With V trimmed by 3 bases and J by 7 bases, 8 bases remained unmatched. The CDR3 consists of 14 residues. Germline CDR1 reads KGHSH; CDR2 reads LQKENI.

This clonotype has just a few counts. The chain carries TRBV20-1 and TRBJ2-1; 7 nucleotides match TRBD2. J gave up 2 bases and V 4 bases, and 5 bases lay outside the gene matches. The CDR3 contains 14 residues. Germline-derived CDR1 and CDR2 are DFQATT and SNEGSKA (reference sequence). CDR3 sequence (DNA): TGCAGTGCTATAGCGGGCGGCGCCTACAATGAGCAGTTCTTC. Its protein product is CSAIAGGAYNEQFF.

In this sample, this clonotype turned up many times. The V gene is TRBV7-9, the J gene TRBJ2-7; D may be TRBD2 (5 bases). Germline V gene data show CDR1 as SEHNR and CDR2 as FQNEAQ (reference sequence). V shed 4 bases and J shed 4 bases, with 11 bases lying between them. The CDR3 loop spans 13 amino acids. CDR3 nucleotide sequence: TGTGCCAGCAGCTACGGGGATCCGTACGAGCAGTACTTC. Its translation is CASSYGDPYEQYF.

This clonotype came up many times. The chain has TRBV6-1 and TRBJ2-7; the D gene is possibly TRBD2 (5 bases). Trimming left V 4 bases short and J 4 bases short, with 11 bases between. This CDR3 has 13 residues. Germline loops: CDR1 MNHNS, CDR2 SASEGT. CDR3 bases: TGTGCCAGCAGTGTATCCAGGAGGTACGAGCAGTACTTC. It encodes CASSVSRRYEQYF.

The J gene is TRBJ2-7, the V gene TRBV29-1; 11 positions match TRBD1. The germline V gene has CDR1 SQVTM and CDR2 ANQGSEA. CDR3 length: 17 amino acids. The J segment lost 6 bases and the V segment lost 5 bases, leaving 18 bases of the junction unmatched. DNA of the CDR3: TGCAGCGTTTCCGCGGGGGCCTGGACAGGGGGCTATGGCGAGCAGTACTTC. It yields the protein CSVSAGAWTGGYGEQYF.

This chain connects TRBV5-1 to TRBJ2-5; D remains ambiguous. CDR1 is SGHRS and CDR2 is YFSETQ in the germline V gene. The V gene lost 2 bases and the J gene lost 3 bases, with 17 bases spanning the gap. The CDR3 totals 16 residues. CDR3 protein: CASSFGTMAKEETQYF. In DNA, the CDR3 is TGCGCCAGCAGCTTCGGCACTATGGCAAAGGAAGAGACCCAGTACTTC. Together with reference TRBV5-1 and TRBJ2-5, the CDR3 gives the full variable domain: KAGVTQTPRYLIKTRGQQVTLSCSPISGHRSVSWYQQTPGQGLQFLFEYFSETQRNKGNFPGRFSGRQFSNSRSEMNVSTLELGDSALYLCASSFGTMAKEETQYFGPGTRLLVL.

At least ten counts were recorded for this clonotype. The chain combines TRBV29-1 with TRBJ1-1, with D possibly matching TRBD1 (6 bases). The CDR3 length is 13 residues. CDR1 is SQVTM, CDR2 ANQGSEA, per germline. Trimming stripped 6 bases from V and 6 bases from J, with 17 bases between. CDR3 amino acids: CSVLRGSYAEAFF. The CDR3 DNA reads as TGCAGCGTCCTTAGGGGGTCTTACGCTGAAGCTTTCTTT.

In this sample, this clonotype turned up many times. The chain employs TRBV6-1 and TRBJ1-4; no clear D. CDR3 length: 15 residues. V lost 1 base and J 1 base, leaving 7 bases between the germline ends. Germline loops: CDR1 MNHNS, CDR2 SASEGT. The CDR3 loop reads CASSEGRVTNEKLFF. For the CDR3, the DNA is TGTGCCAGCAGTGAAGGACGGGTAACTAATGAAAAACTGTTTTTT.

The chain uses TRBV5-1 and TRBJ2-3; a weak D match, TRBD2 (5 bases). Germline V lookup: CDR1 SGHRS, CDR2 YFSETQ. V lost 1 base and J lost 4, with 10 bases in between. This CDR3 has 14 amino acids. CDR3 DNA sequence: TGCGCCAGCAGCTTGACTAGTGGCGCAGATACGCAGTATTTT. This codes for CASSLTSGADTQYF.

In this sample, this clonotype turned up a few times. This chain links TRBV4-3 with TRBJ2-3; 9 bases are shared with TRBD1. Germline assignment: CDR1 LGHNA and CDR2 YSLEER. The V segment lost 4 bases and the J segment 6 bases; nucleotides outside the gene matches: 11. The CDR3 runs to 16 residues. The DNA of the CDR3 is TGCGCCAGCAGCCCCGCCGGACAGGGGCGGATGGATACGCAGTATTTT. It is translated as CASSPAGQGRMDTQYF.